These T cell receptor beta chains were read from a single sample in a study of CD8 T cells in Susac syndrome. TCRdb reprocessed the immunoSEQ multiplex PCR reads via MiXCR and lists one record per CDR3 protein. The table includes about 100,000 distinct CDR3 sequences, about 95% detected once. The material sequenced was CD8+ T cells from PBMCs. Receptors originate from a human donor with Susac syndrome. The CDR3 runs from the conserved cysteine through the conserved F or W. A D gene is named only where the DNA matches it firmly. Only part of the rows carry a size: once, few, many, or a class if the clone is expanded.

j_call clone_size v_call d_call cdr3_nt cdr3_aa
TRBJ2-1 NA TRBV3-1 NA TGTGCCAGCAGCCAAGGTCGTAATGAGCAGTTCTTC CASSQGRNEQFF
TRBJ2-2 NA TRBV23-1 NA TGCGCCAGCAGTCAACTGCAGGGGCCTTTGGTCACCGGGGAGCTGTTTTTT CASSQLQGPLVTGELFF
TRBJ1-5 once TRBV5-1 TRBD1 TGCGCCAGCAGCTTGTCAGGGGGCGATCAGCCCCAGCATTTT CASSLSGGDQPQHF
TRBJ2-7 few TRBV29-1 TRBD2 TGCAGCGTCCCGGGGGAGGGCGGCTCCTACGAGCAGTACTTC CSVPGEGGSYEQYF
TRBJ2-1 NA TRBV29-1 NA TGCAGCGTTGGGGCGAGTGAGCAGTTCTTC CSVGASEQFF
TRBJ2-1 NA TRBV18 TRBD2 TGTGCCAGCTCACCGGGCGGGAGATGGTATGAGCAGTTCTTC CASSPGGRWYEQFF
TRBJ2-1 NA TRBV28 TRBD2 TGTGCCAGCAGTTTGGGCGGGAGGGCCGGAAATGAGCAGTTCTTC CASSLGGRAGNEQFF
TRBJ2-2 NA TRBV7-2 NA TGTGCCAGCAGCTTAGCCCCCCGAAGGGACCATACCGGGGAGCTGTTTTTT CASSLAPRRDHTGELFF
TRBJ2-2 NA TRBV11-2 NA TGTGCCAGCAGCTTTTTGGACACCGGGGAGCTGTTTTTT CASSFLDTGELFF
TRBJ2-3 NA TRBV5-1 NA TGCGCCAGCAGCCCAAATCCAGATACGCAGTATTTT CASSPNPDTQYF
TRBJ2-3 NA TRBV5-1 NA TGCGCCAGCAGCTCTACCGGGACCCAAAAGGCAGATACGCAGTATTTT CASSSTGTQKADTQYF
TRBJ2-1 NA TRBV29-1 NA TGCAGCGTTGAAGATCTTAGGGATGAGCAGTTCTTC CSVEDLRDEQFF
TRBJ2-5 NA TRBV29-1 NA TGCAGCTCCCGGGACCCGCGGGCAAGGGAGACCCAGTACTTC CSSRDPRARETQYF
TRBJ2-2 once TRBV29-1 TRBD1 TGCAGCGCGGGACAGGGCACCGGGGAGCTGTTTTTT CSAGQGTGELFF
TRBJ1-5 NA TRBV27 NA TGTGCCAGCAGTTTCCGACAGGGCAATCAGCCCCAGCATTTT CASSFRQGNQPQHF
TRBJ2-1 NA TRBV28 NA TGTGCCAGCAGTTCCCCTCCACTCTACAATGAGCAGTTCTTC CASSSPPLYNEQFF
TRBJ2-7 NA TRBV29-1 TRBD1 TGCAGCGTTGAAGGCCCGGGACAGTCTGGTGAGCAGTACTTC CSVEGPGQSGEQYF
TRBJ2-1 NA TRBV28 TRBD2 TGTGCCAGCAGGCTCGAGCGGCTAGCGGGAGTTGAGCAGTTCTTC CASRLERLAGVEQFF
TRBJ2-7 NA TRBV14 NA TGTGCCAGCAGCCAAACAACAGGGCTCGAGCAGTACTTC CASSQTTGLEQYF
TRBJ2-1 NA TRBV5-6 TRBD2 TGTGCCAGCAGCTTACCTAGCGGGGGGGCTTCGAAGTTCTTC CASSLPSGGASKFF
TRBJ2-7 NA TRBV4-1 NA TGCGCCAGCAGCCAAGGGCCAGCTGGCTACGAGCAGTACTTC CASSQGPAGYEQYF
TRBJ2-5 NA TRBV20-1 NA TGCAGTGCTAGAGACACGGTCCAGGAGACCCAGTACTTC CSARDTVQETQYF
TRBJ1-2 NA TRBV4-1 NA TGCGCCAGCAGCCAACCCCTGACATCGAGGACAGATGACTATGGCTACACCTTC CASSQPLTSRTDDYGYTF
TRBJ1-2 NA TRBV29-1 NA TGCAGCGTTGAAGAGGGGGGCTATGGCTACACCTTC CSVEEGGYGYTF
TRBJ1-2 NA TRBV21-1 NA TGTGCCACCCGACTCTTGACAGGGGGCCTCCCCTATGGCTACACCTTC CATRLLTGGLPYGYTF
TRBJ2-6 NA TRBV29-1 NA TGCAGCGTTCGGGATTCCTCTGGGGCCAACGTCCTGACTTTC CSVRDSSGANVLTF